The clone carrying this T cell receptor (beta chain) was seen a few times. Via MiXCR, TCRdb re-called the 5' RACE reads, giving one row per CDR3 protein. The sample contains under 300,000 distinct CDR3 sequences, 11% to 15% of which appear only once. The sample belongs to a study of identical twins. Germline CDR1 is LGHNA and CDR2 is YSLEER. V was trimmed by 0 bases and J by 7 bases, leaving 18 bases between them. This CDR3 contains 16 residues. Sequencing was done on a sample of memory (CD45RO+) T cells sorted from blood. This sequence joins TRBV4-3 and TRBJ1-2, with D possibly matching TRBD1 (5 bases). The sequence came from a woman under 30 in good health. CDR3 nucleotides: TGCGCCAGCAGCCAAGATGGGAGCAGGGTTGGGGGTGGCTACACCTTC. Its protein product is CASSQDGSRVGGGYTF.